This T cell receptor beta chain stems from a study of blood T cells in healthy people across ages. Overall study results and limits: PBMCs went unsorted, and a conclusive naive versus antigen-experienced comparison was therefore prevented.

Germline lookup yields CDR1 SGHTA and CDR2 FQGNSA. The J segment lost 1 base and the V segment lost 5 bases, leaving 13 bases of the junction unmatched. This CDR3 has 18 residues. For the second PCR, which ran for roughly 6 to 11 cycles, a sample-barcoded 5' primer and a J-beta primer mix were used. From the 5' RACE reads, TCRdb called clonotypes with MiXCR, one entry per CDR3 protein. The repertoire holds about 640,000 distinct CDR3 sequences, with about 28% as singletons. A word on this clonotype: Its matching antigen is unknown.

The J gene is TRBJ2-1, the V gene TRBV7-2, with 8 bases matching TRBD2. The material sequenced was blood. The source of this sequence is a woman aged 80 or over in good health. The CDR3 DNA reads as TGTGCCAGCAGCCCCCGAGGTTTAGCGGGGATATCCTACAATGAGCAGTTCTTC. Its protein is CASSPRGLAGISYNEQFF.